Given below is one T cell receptor beta chain in context. The target antigen is unknown. The germline V gene has CDR1 LGHDT and CDR2 YNNKEL (reference sequence). The CDR3 consists of 20 residues. V lost 0 bases, J lost 0 bases, and 11 bases stayed unmatched. The data stem from a study of T cell responses to AZD1222 COVID-19 vaccine. About the study: Investigators merged groups given second doses at roughly 4 or roughly 12 weeks. The study, taken as a whole, reports: Donors were chiefly white British, with a greater number of females, and clonal diversity was perhaps underestimated. Spike was spanned by vaccine-associated CD4 TCRs, which were dominant at 160-218 and 743-854.

The repertoire was sequenced with immunoSEQ multiplex PCR; TCRdb's copy has only in-frame clones and lacks some. Counted here are 120,000 to 150,000 clones, around 90% occurring once; the ten biggest clones make up about 2.7%. The material was peripheral blood, obtained on day 0 of AZD1222 vaccination. The receptor was derived from an adult in good health. The V and J genes are TRBV3-1 (or the pseudogene TRBV3-2) and TRBJ2-1; TRBD2 aligns across 10 bases. The CDR3 coding sequence is TGTGCCAGCAGCCAAGACCCCGGGACTAGCGCCACTAGCTCCTACAATGAGCAGTTCTTC. Its translation: CASSQDPGTSATSSYNEQFF.